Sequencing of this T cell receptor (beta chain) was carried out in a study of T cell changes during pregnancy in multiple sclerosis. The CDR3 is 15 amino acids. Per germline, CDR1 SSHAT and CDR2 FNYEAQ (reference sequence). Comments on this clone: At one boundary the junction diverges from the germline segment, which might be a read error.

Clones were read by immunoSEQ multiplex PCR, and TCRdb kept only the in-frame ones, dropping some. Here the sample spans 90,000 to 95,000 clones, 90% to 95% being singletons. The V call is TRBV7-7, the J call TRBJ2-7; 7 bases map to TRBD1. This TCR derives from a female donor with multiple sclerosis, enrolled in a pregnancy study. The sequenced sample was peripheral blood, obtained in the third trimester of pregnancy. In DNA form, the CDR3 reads TGTGCTAGCAGCCCCGGCGAGAGGGGGCACTACGAGCAGTACTTC. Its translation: CASSPGERGHYEQYF.